The T cell receptor (beta chain) described here comes from a study of T cell repertoires in cytomegalovirus infection. Study background: Recently identified HLA-C-restricted CMV epitopes were used, and well-studied HLA-B-restricted CMV epitopes were used as well. The public TCR beta signatures pointed to both CMV infection and matching HLA type.

About this clonotype: Its antigen is not known.

Study outcomes and limitations: HLA-C-restricted CMV clonotypes gave the most frequent clonotype in two of eight donors. Individuals carrying CMV plus the relevant HLA were identified by cumulative frequency of public TCR beta families.

CDR3 length equals 12 residues. Looked up from germline, CDR1 is SQVTM and CDR2 is ANQGSEA. Trimming shortened V by 7 bases and J by 4 bases, and 13 bases separated the two germline ends. TCRdb reprocessed the reads with MiXCR, giving one entry per CDR3 protein. The sample records some 500,000 distinct CDR3 sequences, almost 40% being singletons. The TCR originated in a human donor in good health (CMV status not recorded). Some clones in this sample may be carry-over from other donors' samples. The sample here was cultured PBMCs, taken from culture after CMV antigen stimulation. The chain uses TRBV29-1 and TRBJ2-5; possible D gene TRBD2, 7 bases. CDR3 loop: CSGVRGAETQYF. For the CDR3, the DNA is TGCAGCGGGGTCCGGGGGGCAGAGACCCAGTACTTC.